The source of this T cell receptor beta chain is a study of shared clonotypes between healthy human individuals. The assay was immunoSEQ multiplex PCR, and TCRdb's table has in-frame clones only and misses some. The sample records 2 million to 2.5 million clones, over 85% being singletons. The ends lost 8 bases at V and 0 bases at J; junction bases unmatched: 13. Germline V gene sequence: CDR1 SQVTM, CDR2 ANQGSEA. The CDR3 loop spans 16 amino acids. Splitting the CD4+ cells yielded a CD45RA+ naive subset and a CD45RA-negative memory subset. The TCR sequence derives from a man aged 18 to 30 in good health. Some clones in this sample may be carry-over from other donors' samples. Specimen: naive CD4+ T cells from PBMCs. Documented subset: CD45RA+ positively selected. V and J are TRBV29-1 and TRBJ2-3; 8 bases agree with TRBD1. The CDR3 nucleotides are TGCAGCTTTTGGACAGGGAACTTTCCTAGCACAGATACGCAGTATTTT. It is translated as CSFWTGNFPSTDTQYF.